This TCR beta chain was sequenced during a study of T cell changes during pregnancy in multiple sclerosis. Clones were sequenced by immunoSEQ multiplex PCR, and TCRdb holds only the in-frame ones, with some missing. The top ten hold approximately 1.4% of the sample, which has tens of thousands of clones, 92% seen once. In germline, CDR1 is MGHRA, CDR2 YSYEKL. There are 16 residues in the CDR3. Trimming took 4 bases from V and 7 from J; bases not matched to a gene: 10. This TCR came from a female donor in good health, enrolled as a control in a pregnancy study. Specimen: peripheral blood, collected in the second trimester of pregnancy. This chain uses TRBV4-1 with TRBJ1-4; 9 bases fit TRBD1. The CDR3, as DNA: TGCGCCAGCAGCCGAGGGACAGGGAGGTTTAGTGAAAAACTGTTTTTT. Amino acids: CASSRGTGRFSEKLFF.